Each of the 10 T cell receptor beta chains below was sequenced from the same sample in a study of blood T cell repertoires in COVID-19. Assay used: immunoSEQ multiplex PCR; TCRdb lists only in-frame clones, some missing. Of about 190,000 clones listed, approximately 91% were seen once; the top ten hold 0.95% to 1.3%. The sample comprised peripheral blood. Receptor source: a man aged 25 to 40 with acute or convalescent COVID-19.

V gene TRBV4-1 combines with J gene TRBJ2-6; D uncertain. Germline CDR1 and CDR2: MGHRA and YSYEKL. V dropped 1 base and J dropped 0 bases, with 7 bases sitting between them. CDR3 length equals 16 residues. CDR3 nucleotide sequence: TGCGCCAGCAGCCAAGTACATACCTCTGGGGCCAACGTCCTGACTTTC. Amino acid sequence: CASSQVHTSGANVLTF.

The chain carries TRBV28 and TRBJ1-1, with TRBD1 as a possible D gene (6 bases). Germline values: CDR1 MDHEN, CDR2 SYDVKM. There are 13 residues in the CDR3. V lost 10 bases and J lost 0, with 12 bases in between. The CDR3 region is CAITTGVNTEAFF. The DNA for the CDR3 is TGTGCCATCACGACAGGCGTGAACACTGAAGCTTTCTTT.

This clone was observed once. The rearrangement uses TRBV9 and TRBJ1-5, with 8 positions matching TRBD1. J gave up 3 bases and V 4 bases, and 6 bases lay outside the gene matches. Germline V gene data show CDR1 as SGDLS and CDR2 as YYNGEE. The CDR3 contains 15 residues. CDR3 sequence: CASSPRRGLNQPQHF. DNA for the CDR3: TGTGCCAGCAGCCCCCGCAGGGGGCTCAATCAGCCCCAGCATTTT.

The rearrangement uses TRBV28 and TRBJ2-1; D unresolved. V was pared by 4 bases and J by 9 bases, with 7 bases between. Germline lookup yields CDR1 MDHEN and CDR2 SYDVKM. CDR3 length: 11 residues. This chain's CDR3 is CASSSTREQFF. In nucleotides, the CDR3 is TGTGCCAGCAGTTCGACACGTGAGCAGTTCTTC.

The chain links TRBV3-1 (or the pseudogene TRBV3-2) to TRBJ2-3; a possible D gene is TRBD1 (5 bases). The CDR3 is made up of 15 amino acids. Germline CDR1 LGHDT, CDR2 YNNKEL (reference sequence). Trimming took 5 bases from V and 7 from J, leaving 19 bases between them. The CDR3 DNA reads TGTGCCAGCAGCTTACTTCAGGGAAACAAAAATACGCAGTATTTT. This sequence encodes CASSLLQGNKNTQYF.

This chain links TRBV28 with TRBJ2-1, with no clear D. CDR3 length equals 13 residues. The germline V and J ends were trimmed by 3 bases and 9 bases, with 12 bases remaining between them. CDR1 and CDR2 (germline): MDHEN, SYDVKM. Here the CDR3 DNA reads TGTGCCAGCAGTTTTCCCAGGTTAGGTGAGCAGTTCTTC. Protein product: CASSFPRLGEQFF. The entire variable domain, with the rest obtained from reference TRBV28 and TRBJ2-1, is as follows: DVKVTQSSRYLVKRTGEKVFLECVQDMDHENMFWYRQDPGLGLRLIYFSYDVKMKEKGDIPEGYSVSREKKERFSLILESASTNQTSMYLCASSFPRLGEQFFGPGTRLTVL.

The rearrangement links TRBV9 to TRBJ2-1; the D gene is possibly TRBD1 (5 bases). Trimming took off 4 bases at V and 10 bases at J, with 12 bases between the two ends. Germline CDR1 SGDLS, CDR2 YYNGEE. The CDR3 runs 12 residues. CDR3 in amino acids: CASSWTNREQFF. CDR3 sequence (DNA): TGTGCCAGCAGCTGGACGAACAGGGAGCAGTTCTTC.

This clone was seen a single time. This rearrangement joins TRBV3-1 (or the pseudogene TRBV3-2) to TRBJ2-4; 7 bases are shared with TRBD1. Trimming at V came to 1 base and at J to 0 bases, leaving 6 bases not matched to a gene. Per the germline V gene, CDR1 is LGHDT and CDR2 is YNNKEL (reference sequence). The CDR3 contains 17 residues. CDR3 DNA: TGTGCCAGCAGCCAAGGGACGACAGGGCTAGCCAAAAACATTCAGTACTTC. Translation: CASSQGTTGLAKNIQYF.

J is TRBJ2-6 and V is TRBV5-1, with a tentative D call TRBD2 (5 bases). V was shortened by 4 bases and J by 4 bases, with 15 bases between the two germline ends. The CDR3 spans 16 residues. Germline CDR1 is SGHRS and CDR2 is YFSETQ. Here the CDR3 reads CASSLGMGAGANVLTF. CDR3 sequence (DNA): TGCGCCAGCAGCCTGGGGATGGGAGCAGGGGCCAACGTCCTGACTTTC.

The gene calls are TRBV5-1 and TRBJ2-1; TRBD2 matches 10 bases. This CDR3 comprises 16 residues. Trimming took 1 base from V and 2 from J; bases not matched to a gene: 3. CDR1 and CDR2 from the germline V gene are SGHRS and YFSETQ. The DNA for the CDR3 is TGCGCCAGCAGCTTGAGTCTAGCGGGGGCCTACAATGAGCAGTTCTTC. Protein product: CASSLSLAGAYNEQFF.